This TCR beta chain appears in the sequencing data of a study of blood T cell repertoires in COVID-19. Sequencing used immunoSEQ multiplex PCR; TCRdb keeps in-frame clones, though not all of them. This sample has 200,000 to 250,000 clones; about 83% occur once, and the top ten carry roughly 5.5%. The receptor was derived from a human donor in a cohort sampled during active COVID-19. Sample: peripheral blood.

CDR3 residues: CASSITAGGGDYNEQFF. CDR3 DNA sequence: TGTGCCAGTAGTATTACGGCTGGCGGGGGGGACTACAATGAGCAGTTCTTC. This sequence joins TRBV19 and TRBJ2-1; 9 bases fit TRBD2. V shed 3 bases and J 3 bases; nucleotides not matched to a gene: 9. The germline V gene encodes CDR1 LNHDA and CDR2 SQIVND (reference sequence). This CDR3 has 17 residues. Together with reference TRBV19 and TRBJ2-1, the CDR3 gives the full variable domain: DGGITQSPKYLFRKEGQNVTLSCEQNLNHDAMYWYRQDPGQGLRLIYYSQIVNDFQKGDIAEGYSVSREKKESFPLTVTSAQKNPTAFYLCASSITAGGGDYNEQFFGPGTRLTVL.